The present T cell receptor beta chain was sequenced within a study of OX40 agonist ivuxolimab in advanced cancers. In the study overall: Partial responses were recorded for three patients, including one with hepatocellular carcinoma and two with cutaneous melanoma.

A remark on this clone: Its antigen is undetermined.

Sequencing used immunoSEQ multiplex PCR; TCRdb keeps in-frame clones, though not all of them. The data contain under 100,000 clones, roughly 91% of them singletons. Broader study findings: Partly responding patients at 0.1-3.0 mg/kg showed some of the smallest clonal expansion.

The germline V gene encodes CDR1 SGHAT and CDR2 FQNNGV. The CDR3 has 16 residues. Trimming removed 1 base from V and 0 bases from J; junction bases left unmatched: 5. V and J are TRBV11-2 and TRBJ2-5; the match to TRBD2 covers 7 bases. The material was CD4+ or CD8+ T cells sorted from blood, obtained in a trial of the OX40 agonist ivuxolimab. The receptor was isolated from an adult with an advanced solid tumor such as melanoma, head and neck, liver or kidney cancer. The CDR3: CASSLGTRGYQETQYF. The CDR3 DNA reads TGTGCCAGCAGCTTAGGGACTAGAGGCTACCAAGAGACCCAGTACTTC.